These 10 T cell receptor beta chains came from one sample sequenced in a study of blood T cell repertoires in COVID-19 (TCRdb year 2020). The library was built by means of the immunoSEQ multiplex PCR assay. The immuneACCESS repertoire file appears here via TCRdb, limited to in-frame rearrangements. These files lack a portion of the clones; in checked studies, under half of the deficit traces to unresolved V genes, and the cause of the others is not known. The sample table records 270,000 or so clones; around 90% of these occur just once. The top ten clonotypes cover about 2.3% of the sample. What was sequenced was PBMCs or T cells enriched from blood (not recorded which). The receptor set was obtained from a woman in her thirties or forties with acute COVID-19.

This chain links TRBV4-1 with TRBJ1-6, with 7 bases aligning to TRBD1. The junction had 9 bases not matched to a gene; V was cut back by 4 bases and J by 0 bases. The CDR3 totals 18 residues. The germline CDR1 and CDR2 sequences are MGHRA and YSYEKL. The CDR3 here is CASSPGQALSSYNSPLHF. CDR3 nucleotide sequence: TGCGCCAGCAGCCCAGGACAGGCGCTAAGCTCCTATAATTCACCCCTCCACTTT.

The chain links TRBV15 to TRBJ2-2; 7 nucleotides line up with TRBD2. Germline-derived CDR1 and CDR2 are LNHNV and YYDKDF (reference sequence). CDR3 size: 16 residues. V was pared by 4 bases and J by 4 bases, with 9 bases of the junction left unmatched. The CDR3 spells CATSIPPGLTTGELFF. Written as DNA, the CDR3 is TGTGCCACCAGCATACCCCCGGGACTAACCACCGGGGAGCTGTTTTTT.

CDR3 nucleotides: TGTGCCAGCAGTTACTCCGGACTAGCGGCCACAGATACGCAGTATTTT. As protein: CASSYSGLAATDTQYF. The chain combines TRBV6-6 with TRBJ2-3, with 10 bases fitting TRBD2. The germline V gene encodes CDR1 MNHNY and CDR2 SVGAGI (reference sequence). With V trimmed by 0 bases and J by 2 bases, 2 bases remained unmatched. The CDR3 consists of 16 residues.

V gene TRBV4-2 combines with J gene TRBJ2-7; D possibly corresponds to TRBD2 (5 bases). This CDR3 is built from 14 residues. Looked up from germline, CDR1 is LGHNA and CDR2 is YNFKEQ. Deletions cut 4 bases from V and 2 bases from J, with 12 bases between. CDR3 residues: CASSLEDGPYEQYF. In DNA, the CDR3 is TGTGCCAGCAGCCTGGAGGACGGACCCTACGAGCAGTACTTC.

This clone was observed once. The chain links TRBV27 to TRBJ1-1; 8 nucleotides match TRBD1. Losses at the gene ends were 4 bases for V and 1 base for J; bases not matched to a gene: 5. The CDR3 is 15 residues long. Per the germline V gene, CDR1 is MNHEY and CDR2 is SMNVEV (reference sequence). This chain's CDR3 is CASSSDRGRNTEAFF. For the CDR3, the DNA is TGTGCCAGCAGTTCCGACAGGGGAAGGAACACTGAAGCTTTCTTT.

This chain connects TRBV28 to TRBJ1-1; tentatively, D is TRBD1 (6 bases). Trimming stripped 7 bases from V and 4 bases from J, with 19 bases between. This CDR3 spans 15 amino acids. Looked up from germline, CDR1 is MDHEN and CDR2 is SYDVKM. For the CDR3, the DNA is TGTGCCAGCAATTCGTTCGGCAGGGGAATCACTGAAGCTTTCTTT. It yields the protein CASNSFGRGITEAFF.

The J gene is TRBJ2-7, the V gene TRBV5-1; 9 nucleotides align to TRBD1. The CDR3 is 16 amino acids. Germline assignment: CDR1 SGHRS and CDR2 YFSETQ. The V gene end was trimmed by 0 bases and the J gene end by 1 base; junction bases not matched to a gene: 5. Here the CDR3 DNA reads TGCGCCAGCAGCTTGGTTGGACAGGGGTATTCCTACGAGCAGTACTTC. Its protein product is CASSLVGQGYSYEQYF.

The chain employs TRBV28 and TRBJ2-5; 7 bases map to TRBD1. CDR1 and CDR2 (germline): MDHEN, SYDVKM. The V and J ends lost 6 bases and 5 bases, in that order; junction bases with no gene match: 12. The CDR3 is 15 residues long. The CDR3 region is CASSPPSRGLETQYF. The CDR3 nucleotides are TGTGCCAGCAGCCCTCCCTCGAGGGGGCTTGAGACCCAGTACTTC. Variable domain in full (rest from reference TRBV28 and TRBJ2-5): DVKVTQSSRYLVKRTGEKVFLECVQDMDHENMFWYRQDPGLGLRLIYFSYDVKMKEKGDIPEGYSVSREKKERFSLILESASTNQTSMYLCASSPPSRGLETQYFGPGTRLLVL.

Written as DNA, the CDR3 is TGTGCCTGGAGTGTACAACAGAACACTGAAGCTTTCTTT. This encodes CAWSVQQNTEAFF. This sequence joins TRBV30 and TRBJ1-1; D unresolved. V was pared by 0 bases and J by 1 base, with 6 bases between. Germline V gene sequence: CDR1 GTSNPN, CDR2 SVGIG (reference sequence). The CDR3 totals 13 residues.

The gene calls are TRBV7-9 and TRBJ2-5, with a weak D call TRBD2 (6 bases). The V end lost 3 bases, the J end lost 7 bases, and 9 bases lay between the germline ends. The CDR3 contains 12 residues. In germline, CDR1 is SEHNR, CDR2 FQNEAQ (reference sequence). CDR3: CASSLAGGTQYF. CDR3 DNA: TGTGCCAGCAGCTTGGCCGGGGGGACCCAGTACTTC.